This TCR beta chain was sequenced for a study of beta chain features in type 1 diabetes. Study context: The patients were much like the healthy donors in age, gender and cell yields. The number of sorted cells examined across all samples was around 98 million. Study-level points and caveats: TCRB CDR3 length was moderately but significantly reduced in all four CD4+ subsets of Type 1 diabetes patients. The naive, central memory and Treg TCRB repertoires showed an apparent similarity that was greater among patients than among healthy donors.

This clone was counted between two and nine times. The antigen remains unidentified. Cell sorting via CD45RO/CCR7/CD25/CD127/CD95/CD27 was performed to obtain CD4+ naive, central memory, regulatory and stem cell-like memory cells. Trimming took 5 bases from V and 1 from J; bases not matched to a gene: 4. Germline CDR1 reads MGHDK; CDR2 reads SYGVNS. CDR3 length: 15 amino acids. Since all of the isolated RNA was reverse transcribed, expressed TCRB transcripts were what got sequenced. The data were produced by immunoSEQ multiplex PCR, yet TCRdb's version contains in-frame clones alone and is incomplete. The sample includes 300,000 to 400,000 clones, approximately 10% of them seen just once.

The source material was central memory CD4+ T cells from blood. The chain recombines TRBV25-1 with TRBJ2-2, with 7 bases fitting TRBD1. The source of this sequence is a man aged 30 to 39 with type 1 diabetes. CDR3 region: CASSKRTGNTGELFF. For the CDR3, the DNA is TGTGCCAGCAGTAAACGGACAGGGAACACCGGGGAGCTGTTTTTT.